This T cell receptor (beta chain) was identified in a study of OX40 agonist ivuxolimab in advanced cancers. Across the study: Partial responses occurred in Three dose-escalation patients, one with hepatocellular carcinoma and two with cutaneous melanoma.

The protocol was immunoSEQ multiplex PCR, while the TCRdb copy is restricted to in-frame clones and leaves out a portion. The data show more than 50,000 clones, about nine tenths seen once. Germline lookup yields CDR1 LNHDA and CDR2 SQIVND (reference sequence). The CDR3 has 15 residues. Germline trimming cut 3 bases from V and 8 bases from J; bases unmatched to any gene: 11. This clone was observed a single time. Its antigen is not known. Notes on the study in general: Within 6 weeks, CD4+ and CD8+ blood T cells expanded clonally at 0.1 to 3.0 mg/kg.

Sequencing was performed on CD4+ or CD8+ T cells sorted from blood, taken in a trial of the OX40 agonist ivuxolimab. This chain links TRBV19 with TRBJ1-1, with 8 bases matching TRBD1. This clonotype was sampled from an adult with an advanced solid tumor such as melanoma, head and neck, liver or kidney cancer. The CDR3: CASSMFGQGATEAFF. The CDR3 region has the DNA TGTGCCAGTAGTATGTTCGGACAGGGCGCTACGGAAGCTTTCTTT.